This note documents a single T cell receptor beta chain sequence. The data derive from a study of blood T cell repertoires in COVID-19. The germline V gene has CDR1 SEHNR and CDR2 FQNEAQ (reference sequence). The CDR3 totals 14 residues. V lost 5 bases and J lost 5, with 14 bases in between. Source study methods: How many nucleated cells were present was estimated from reference gene primer amplification. Using immunoSEQ multiplex PCR, the repertoire was profiled, and TCRdb retains in-frame clones only, with some absent. D and trimming were read from the DNA, whereas the V and J calls and clone size are those reported in that table. The sample lists approximately 220,000 clones, roughly nine tenths occurring once.

Specimen: PBMCs or T cells enriched from blood (not recorded which). The TCR originated in a woman in her twenties or thirties who had recovered from COVID-19. V usage is TRBV7-9 and J usage is TRBJ2-3; D is possibly TRBD2 (6 bases). CDR3 residues: CASSARGMGDTQYF. The CDR3 coding sequence is TGTGCCAGCAGCGCGCGGGGAATGGGAGATACGCAGTATTTT.